Listed below are T cell receptor beta chains from one sample, sequenced in a study of CD8 T cells in Susac syndrome. One entry per CDR3 protein results from TCRdb running MiXCR on the immunoSEQ multiplex PCR reads. Among about 240,000 distinct CDR3 sequences, roughly 95% were seen once, and the ten largest hold about 0.095%. Sequencing was carried out using CD4+ T cells from PBMCs. All receptors derive from a human donor with Susac syndrome. Both conserved end residues are part of each CDR3. The order of the fields is V gene, clone size, D gene, J gene, CDR3 protein, CDR3 DNA. The D gene is left open where the match is weak. Size values are once, few and many counts, or a class for expanded clones, and some rows have none.

>TRBV3-1|NA|TRBD2|TRBJ2-1
CASSYGTSGYNEQFF
TGTGCCAGCAGCTACGGGACTAGCGGCTACAATGAGCAGTTCTTC
>TRBV20-1|NA|TRBD2|TRBJ2-5
CSATPGLGRETQYF
TGCAGTGCTACCCCGGGACTAGGAAGAGAGACCCAGTACTTC
>TRBV6-5|NA|TRBD1|TRBJ1-2
CASSYGTGTWYTF
TGTGCCAGCAGTTACGGGACAGGAACGTGGTACACCTTC
>TRBV27|once|NA|TRBJ2-7
CASSLSSRPDTPYEQYF
TGTGCCAGCAGTTTATCGAGTAGACCGGACACTCCCTACGAGCAGTACTTC
>TRBV15|NA|NA|TRBJ2-5
CATSTEKAREETQYF
TGTGCCACCAGCACCGAAAAGGCCAGGGAAGAGACCCAGTACTTC
>TRBV3-1|NA|NA|TRBJ2-1
CATHSYNEQFF
TGTGCCACCCACTCCTACAATGAGCAGTTCTTC
>TRBV7-9|NA|NA|TRBJ1-1
CASSLSGREAFF
TGTGCCAGCAGCTTATCAGGTCGTGAAGCTTTCTTT
>TRBV19|NA|NA|TRBJ2-3
CASSHPGRGDTQYF
TGTGCCAGTAGTCATCCCGGGCGGGGAGATACGCAGTATTTT
>TRBV7-9|NA|TRBD1|TRBJ2-1
CASSSGTGFSNEQFF
TGTGCCAGCAGCTCCGGGACAGGGTTTTCGAATGAGCAGTTCTTC
>TRBV4-1|NA|TRBD2|TRBJ2-3
CASSQEPSGSRWTTDTQYF
TGCGCCAGCAGCCAAGAACCTAGCGGGAGTAGATGGACTACAGATACGCAGTATTTT
>TRBV10-3|NA|NA|TRBJ2-3
CAISAGDRDSDTQYF
TGTGCCATCAGTGCTGGAGACAGGGACTCAGATACGCAGTATTTT
>TRBV6-5|NA|NA|TRBJ1-3
CASGTVAGAGNTIYF
TGTGCCAGCGGCACGGTGGCGGGAGCTGGAAACACCATATATTTT
>TRBV12-3/TRBV12-4|NA|NA|TRBJ2-2
CASSPSTGRGGELFF
TGTGCCAGCAGTCCGTCCACAGGGCGTGGCGGGGAGCTGTTTTTT
>TRBV6-1|NA|TRBD1|TRBJ2-7
CASSEGQAYEQYF
TGTGCCAGCAGTGAGGGACAGGCCTACGAGCAGTACTTC
>TRBV9|NA|NA|TRBJ1-5
CASSVGDFEPQHF
TGTGCCAGCAGCGTAGGTGATTTTGAGCCCCAGCATTTT
>TRBV12-3/TRBV12-4|NA|TRBD2|TRBJ2-1
CASSRGTSGWGEQFF
TGTGCCAGCAGTAGAGGGACTAGCGGATGGGGTGAGCAGTTCTTC
>TRBV29-1|NA|NA|TRBJ2-7
CSVPALPGNYVNEQYF
TGCAGCGTTCCCGCGCTCCCAGGGAACTACGTTAACGAGCAGTACTTC
>TRBV25-1|NA|NA|TRBJ2-1
CASKAAQYNEQFF
TGTGCCAGCAAAGCAGCCCAATACAATGAGCAGTTCTTC
>TRBV9|NA|NA|TRBJ2-5
CASSAGTVGTYGTQYF
TGTGCCAGCAGCGCCGGGACAGTGGGGACTTATGGGACCCAGTACTTC
>TRBV20-1|NA|NA|TRBJ2-1
CSARMRGEQFF
TGCAGTGCTAGAATGAGGGGTGAGCAGTTCTTC
>TRBV5-1|NA|NA|TRBJ2-7
CASSLVSFYEQYF
TGCGCCAGCAGCTTAGTTAGCTTCTACGAGCAGTACTTC
>TRBV29-1|NA|NA|TRBJ2-7
CSVVRGAGEQYF
TGCAGCGTTGTTCGGGGGGCGGGAGAGCAGTACTTC
>TRBV7-9|NA|TRBD2|TRBJ2-5
CASSLELAEETQYF
TGTGCCAGCAGCCTCGAACTAGCGGAAGAGACCCAGTACTTC
>TRBV29-1|NA|NA|TRBJ2-5
CSVGYRARGEETQYF
TGCAGCGTTGGTTATCGGGCCAGGGGTGAAGAGACCCAGTACTTC
>TRBV12-3/TRBV12-4|once|NA|TRBJ2-2
CASSWARANTGELFF
TGTGCCAGCAGTTGGGCCAGGGCGAACACCGGGGAGCTGTTTTTT
>TRBV24-1|NA|TRBD1|TRBJ1-2
CATSDSPTGGFGYTF
TGTGCCACCAGTGACTCTCCGACAGGGGGCTTTGGCTACACCTTC
>TRBV6-2/TRBV6-3|once|TRBD1|TRBJ2-6
CASSATGGLHSGANVLTF
TGTGCCAGCAGCGCGACAGGGGGACTCCACTCTGGGGCCAACGTCCTGACTTTC
>TRBV29-1|NA|NA|TRBJ1-4
CSALTGRANEKLFF
TGCAGCGCACTTACAGGGCGGGCTAATGAAAAACTGTTTTTT
>TRBV5-1|once|NA|TRBJ2-2
CASSLEGTNTGELFF
TGCGCCAGCAGCTTGGAGGGTACGAACACCGGGGAGCTGTTTTTT
>TRBV28|NA|NA|TRBJ2-6
CASSSPPGAGANVLTF
TGTGCCAGCAGTTCACCCCCAGGGGCTGGGGCCAACGTCCTGACTTTC
>TRBV20-1|NA|TRBD1|TRBJ2-7
CSARDRRTGLSYEQYF
TGCAGTGCTAGAGATAGAAGGACAGGGCTGTCCTACGAGCAGTACTTC
>TRBV6-5|NA|NA|TRBJ1-3
CASNRDSGNTIYF
TGTGCCAGCAACAGAGACTCTGGAAACACCATATATTTT
>TRBV4-1|NA|NA|TRBJ1-2
CASSQAAGNYGYTF
TGCGCCAGCAGCCAAGCGGCGGGGAACTATGGCTACACCTTC
>TRBV29-1|NA|TRBD1|TRBJ1-3
CSVGDRAGGNTIYF
TGCAGCGTCGGGGACAGGGCCGGCGGAAACACCATATATTTT
>TRBV29-1|NA|NA|TRBJ1-2
CSVAGATQGYTF
TGCAGCGTGGCCGGGGCTACGCAAGGCTACACCTTC
>TRBV20-1|NA|NA|TRBJ1-4
CSAKNATNEKLFF
TGCAGTGCCAAGAACGCAACTAATGAAAAACTGTTTTTT
>TRBV18|NA|NA|TRBJ1-2
CASTEGAGLYGYTF
TGTGCCAGCACGGAAGGGGCCGGTTTATATGGCTACACCTTC
>TRBV6-6|NA|NA|TRBJ1-5
CASSYSWGDQPQHF
TGTGCCAGCAGTTACTCTTGGGGGGATCAGCCCCAGCATTTT
>TRBV7-8|NA|NA|TRBJ2-1
CASSLEFEGSSYNEQFF
TGTGCCAGCAGCTTAGAGTTCGAGGGAAGTTCCTACAATGAGCAGTTCTTC
>TRBV9|NA|NA|TRBJ2-1
CASSSRAVSEQFF
TGTGCCAGCAGCTCGAGGGCAGTGAGTGAGCAGTTCTTC
>TRBV14|NA|TRBD2|TRBJ2-5
CASSKGVNAGVGETQYF
TGTGCCAGCAGCAAAGGGGTGAATGCGGGAGTAGGAGAGACCCAGTACTTC
>TRBV21-1|NA|NA|TRBJ2-1
CASSKEKRDFEEGNNEQFF
TGTGCCAGCAGCAAAGAGAAGCGGGATTTTGAAGAAGGAAACAATGAGCAGTTCTTC
>TRBV24-1|NA|NA|TRBJ2-2
CATSDPRVRGTGELFF
TGTGCCACCAGTGACCCGAGGGTTCGCGGCACCGGGGAGCTGTTTTTT
>TRBV20-1|NA|NA|TRBJ2-5
CSVGHETQYF
TGCAGTGTGGGTCACGAGACCCAGTACTTC
>TRBV20-1|NA|NA|TRBJ2-7
CSVGEAAGYEQYF
TGCAGTGTCGGAGAGGCCGCGGGCTACGAGCAGTACTTC